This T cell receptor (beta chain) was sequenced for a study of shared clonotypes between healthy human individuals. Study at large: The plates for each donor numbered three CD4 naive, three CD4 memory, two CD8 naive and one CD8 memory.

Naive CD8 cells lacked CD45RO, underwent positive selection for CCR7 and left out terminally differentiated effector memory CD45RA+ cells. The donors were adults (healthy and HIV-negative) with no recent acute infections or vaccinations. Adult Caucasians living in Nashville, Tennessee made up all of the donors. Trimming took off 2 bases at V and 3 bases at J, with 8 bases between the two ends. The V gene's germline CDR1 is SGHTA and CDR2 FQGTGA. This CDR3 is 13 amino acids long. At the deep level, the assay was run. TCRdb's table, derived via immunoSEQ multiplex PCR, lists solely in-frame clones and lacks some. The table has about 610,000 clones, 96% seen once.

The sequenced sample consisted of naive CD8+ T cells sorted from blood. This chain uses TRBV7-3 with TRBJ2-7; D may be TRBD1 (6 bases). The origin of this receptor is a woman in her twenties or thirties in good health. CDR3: CASSLGTNYEQYF. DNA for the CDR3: TGTGCCAGCAGCTTAGGGACAAACTACGAGCAGTACTTC.